This T cell receptor (beta chain) was documented in a study of blood T cells in healthy people across ages. Study-wide points: The unsorted PBMCs prevented any conclusive comparison of naive versus antigen-experienced cells. Both naive CD4+ cell counts and diversity were greater in long-lived donors than in aged donors. Per million T cells, the diversity of TCR beta decreased roughly linearly as age advanced.

Every donor provided 9.5 to 10 milliliters of peripheral blood. The CDR3 has 13 residues. Germline CDR1 MNHEY, CDR2 SVGAGI. V lost 7 bases and J 3 bases, leaving 13 bases between the germline ends. As regards this clonotype: The antigen is unknown.

Combining a sample-barcoded 5' primer with a J-beta primer mix, a second PCR ran for 7 to 11 cycles. TCRdb reanalysed the 5' RACE reads using MiXCR and keeps one entry per CDR3 protein. The table records about 800,000 distinct CDR3 sequences, roughly 60% of them present only once. This receptor was identified in a man aged 25 to 40 in good health. The genes are TRBV6-5 and TRBJ2-7; TRBD1 might be the D (7 bases). The sample comprised blood. CDR3: CASTRGVIYEQYF. For the CDR3, the DNA is TGTGCCAGCACCAGGGGGGTGATCTACGAGCAGTACTTC.